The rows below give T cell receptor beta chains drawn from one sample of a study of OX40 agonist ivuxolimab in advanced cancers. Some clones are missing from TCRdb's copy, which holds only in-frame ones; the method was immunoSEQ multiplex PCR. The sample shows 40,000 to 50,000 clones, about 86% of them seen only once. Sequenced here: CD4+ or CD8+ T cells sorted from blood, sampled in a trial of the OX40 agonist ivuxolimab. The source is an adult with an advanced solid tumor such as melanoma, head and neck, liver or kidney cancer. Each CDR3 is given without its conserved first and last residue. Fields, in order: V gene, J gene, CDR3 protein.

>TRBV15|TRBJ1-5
ATSSRGTGIQPQH
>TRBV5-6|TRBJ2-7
ASSSPPEQY
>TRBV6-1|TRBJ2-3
ASSVTTSGGYTDTQY
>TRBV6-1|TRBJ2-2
ASSPSGTNTGELF
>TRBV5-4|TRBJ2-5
ASSLGQGAYETQY
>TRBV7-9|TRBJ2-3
ASSRKGPDTQY
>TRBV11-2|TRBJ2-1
ASRGGTRYNEQF
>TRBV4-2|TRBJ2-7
ASSQGWDRPYEQY
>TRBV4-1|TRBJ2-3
ASSQPPGQGQY
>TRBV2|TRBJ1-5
ASSEDSQGNQPQH
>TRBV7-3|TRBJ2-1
ASSISSSSYNEQF
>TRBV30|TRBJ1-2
AWSVLRTGSGYT
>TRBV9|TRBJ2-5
ASSPGTGSGVETQY
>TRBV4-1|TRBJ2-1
ASSQVDIISYNEQF
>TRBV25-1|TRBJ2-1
ASSDLGTSGYEQF
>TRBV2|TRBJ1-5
ASSAQGSNQPQH
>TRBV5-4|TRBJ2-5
ASSGGVIRAQETQY
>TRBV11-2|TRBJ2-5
ASSSRGSGGEYQETQY
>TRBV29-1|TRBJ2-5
SVRRETQY
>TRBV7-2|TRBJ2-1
ASSIWDLRADLHNEQF
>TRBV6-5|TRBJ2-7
ASSMPGQGFGQY
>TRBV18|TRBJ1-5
ASSPGAGGYQPQH
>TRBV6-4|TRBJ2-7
ASCRDRGREQY
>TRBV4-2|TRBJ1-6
ASSQAPQGGFSPLH
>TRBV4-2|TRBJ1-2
ASSLRGERFGYT
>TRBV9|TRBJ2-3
ASSVSPSLFKKYTDTQY
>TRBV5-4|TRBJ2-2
ASSLAGVAGELF
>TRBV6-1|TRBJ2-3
ASSESSTDTQY